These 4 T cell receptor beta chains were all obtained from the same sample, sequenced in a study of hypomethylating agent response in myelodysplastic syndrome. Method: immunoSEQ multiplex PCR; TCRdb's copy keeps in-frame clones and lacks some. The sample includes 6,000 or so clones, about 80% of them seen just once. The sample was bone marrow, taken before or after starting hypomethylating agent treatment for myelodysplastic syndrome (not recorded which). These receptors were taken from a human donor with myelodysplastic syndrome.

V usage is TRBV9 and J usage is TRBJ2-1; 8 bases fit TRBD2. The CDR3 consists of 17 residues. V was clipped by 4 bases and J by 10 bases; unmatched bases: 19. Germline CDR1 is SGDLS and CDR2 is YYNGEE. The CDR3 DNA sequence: TGTGCCAGCAGCAAATACCCCGAGGCGGGGGGTCAACACGAGCAGTTCTTC. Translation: CASSKYPEAGGQHEQFF.

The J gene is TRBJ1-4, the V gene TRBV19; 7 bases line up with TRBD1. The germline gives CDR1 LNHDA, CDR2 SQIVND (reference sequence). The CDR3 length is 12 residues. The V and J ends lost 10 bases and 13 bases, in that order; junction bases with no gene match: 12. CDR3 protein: CATSPRTGGLFF. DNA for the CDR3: TGTGCCACCTCACCTAGGACAGGAGGACTGTTTTTT.

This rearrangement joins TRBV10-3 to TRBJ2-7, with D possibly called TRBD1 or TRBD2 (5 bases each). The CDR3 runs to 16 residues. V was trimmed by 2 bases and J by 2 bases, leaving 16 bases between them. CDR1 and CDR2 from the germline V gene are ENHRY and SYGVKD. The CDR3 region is CAISEKRGPGTYEQYF. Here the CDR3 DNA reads TGTGCCATCAGTGAGAAAAGGGGACCGGGAACCTACGAGCAGTACTTC.

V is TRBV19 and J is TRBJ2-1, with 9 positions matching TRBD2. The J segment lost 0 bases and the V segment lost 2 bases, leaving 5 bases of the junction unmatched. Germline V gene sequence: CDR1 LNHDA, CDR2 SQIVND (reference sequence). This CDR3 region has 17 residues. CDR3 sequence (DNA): TGTGCCAGTAGTATAATCCTAGCGGGAAGCTCCTACAATGAGCAGTTCTTC. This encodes CASSIILAGSSYNEQFF.